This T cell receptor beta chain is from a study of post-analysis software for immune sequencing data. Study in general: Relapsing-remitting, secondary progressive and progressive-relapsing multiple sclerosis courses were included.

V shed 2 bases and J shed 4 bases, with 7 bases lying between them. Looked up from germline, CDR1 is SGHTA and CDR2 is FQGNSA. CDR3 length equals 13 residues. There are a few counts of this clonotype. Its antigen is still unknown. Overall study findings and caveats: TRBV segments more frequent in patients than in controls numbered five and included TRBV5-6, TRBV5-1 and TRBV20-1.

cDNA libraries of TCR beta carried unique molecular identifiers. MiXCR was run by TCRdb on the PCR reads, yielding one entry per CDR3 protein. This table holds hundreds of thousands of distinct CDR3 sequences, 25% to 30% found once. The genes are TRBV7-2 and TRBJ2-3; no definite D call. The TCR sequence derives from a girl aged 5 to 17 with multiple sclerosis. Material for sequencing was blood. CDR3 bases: TGTGCCAGCAGCTTACTGGGCCCAGATACGCAGTATTTT. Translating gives CASSLLGPDTQYF.